This is a list of T cell receptor beta chains from one sample in a study of T cell responses to AZD1222 COVID-19 vaccine. Some clones are missing from TCRdb's copy, which holds only in-frame ones; the method was immunoSEQ multiplex PCR. The sample contains some 170,000 clones, 90% to 95% of which appear only once. The sequences come from peripheral blood, collected on day 0 of AZD1222 vaccination. The receptors derive from an adult in good health. CDR3s include the opening cysteine and the closing phenylalanine or tryptophan. The D gene is left open where the match is weak. Clone size is not always given. Where it is, it says once, few, many or a class for expanded clones.

v_call: TRBV7-8
clone_size: -
j_call: TRBJ2-3
d_call: TRBD2
cdr3_aa: CASSLSLAGVWGTQYF
cdr3_nt: TGTGCCAGCAGCTTAAGTCTAGCGGGAGTTTGGGGTACGCAGTATTTT

v_call: TRBV28
clone_size: -
j_call: TRBJ2-2
d_call: TRBD1
cdr3_aa: CASSPTGTGLTGELFF
cdr3_nt: TGTGCCAGCAGCCCGACGGGGACAGGGCTAACCGGGGAGCTGTTTTTT

v_call: TRBV18
clone_size: once
j_call: TRBJ1-4
d_call: TRBD1
cdr3_aa: CASSPLTGVGEKLFF
cdr3_nt: TGTGCCAGCTCACCGCTAACAGGGGTTGGCGAAAAACTGTTTTTT

v_call: TRBV15
clone_size: -
j_call: TRBJ1-2
d_call: -
cdr3_aa: CATSRDRIPSAGGYTF
cdr3_nt: TGTGCCACCAGCAGAGATAGGATTCCCTCGGCGGGAGGCTACACCTTC

v_call: TRBV2
clone_size: -
j_call: TRBJ2-5
d_call: TRBD1
cdr3_aa: CASSERQGEKETQYF
cdr3_nt: TGTGCCAGCAGTGAGCGACAGGGGGAGAAGGAGACCCAGTACTTC

v_call: TRBV6-5
clone_size: -
j_call: TRBJ1-3
d_call: -
cdr3_aa: CASSSTGTGTNTIYF
cdr3_nt: TGTGCCAGCAGTTCCACCGGGACCGGGACAAACACCATATATTTT

v_call: TRBV19
clone_size: -
j_call: TRBJ1-3
d_call: -
cdr3_aa: CASGIGPSGNTIYF
cdr3_nt: TGTGCCAGTGGAATTGGTCCGTCTGGAAACACCATATATTTT

v_call: TRBV2
clone_size: -
j_call: TRBJ1-2
d_call: -
cdr3_aa: CASSSGVNYGYTF
cdr3_nt: TGTGCCAGCAGTTCAGGGGTCAACTATGGCTACACCTTC

v_call: TRBV4-2
clone_size: -
j_call: TRBJ2-3
d_call: -
cdr3_aa: CASSQNPAGQSDTQYF
cdr3_nt: TGTGCCAGCAGCCAAAACCCCGCGGGGCAGTCAGATACGCAGTATTTT

v_call: TRBV3-1/TRBV3-2
clone_size: -
j_call: TRBJ1-1
d_call: TRBD1
cdr3_aa: CASSLQDRMNTEAFF
cdr3_nt: TGTGCCAGCAGCCTCCAGGACAGGATGAACACTGAAGCTTTCTTT

v_call: TRBV5-6
clone_size: -
j_call: TRBJ1-2
d_call: -
cdr3_aa: CASSLGSGGYTF
cdr3_nt: TGTGCCAGCAGCTTGGGATCGGGTGGCTACACCTTC

v_call: TRBV28
clone_size: -
j_call: TRBJ1-5
d_call: TRBD1
cdr3_aa: CASSLIQGGQPQHF
cdr3_nt: TGTGCCAGCAGTTTAATACAGGGGGGTCAGCCCCAGCATTTT

v_call: TRBV7-2
clone_size: -
j_call: TRBJ1-1
d_call: -
cdr3_aa: CASSNYRGTTEAFF
cdr3_nt: TGTGCCAGCAGCAACTACCGGGGCACCACTGAAGCTTTCTTT

v_call: TRBV7-9
clone_size: once
j_call: TRBJ2-6
d_call: -
cdr3_aa: CASSPALDGANVLTF
cdr3_nt: TGTGCCAGCAGCCCCGCTCTTGATGGGGCCAACGTCCTGACTTTC

v_call: TRBV11-2
clone_size: -
j_call: TRBJ1-2
d_call: TRBD1
cdr3_aa: CASSLAGTGGGYTF
cdr3_nt: TGTGCCAGCAGCTTAGCCGGGACAGGGGGTGGCTACACCTTC

v_call: TRBV30
clone_size: -
j_call: TRBJ1-1
d_call: -
cdr3_aa: CAWRKLLNTEAFF
cdr3_nt: TGTGCCTGGAGGAAACTACTGAACACTGAAGCTTTCTTT

v_call: TRBV29-1
clone_size: -
j_call: TRBJ2-1
d_call: -
cdr3_aa: CSVEMLSGAGYNEQFF
cdr3_nt: TGCAGCGTTGAAATGTTGTCGGGGGCGGGATACAATGAGCAGTTCTTC

v_call: TRBV6-5
clone_size: once
j_call: TRBJ1-2
d_call: TRBD1
cdr3_aa: CASSYLVTGDYGYTF
cdr3_nt: TGTGCCAGCAGTTACCTCGTTACAGGGGACTATGGCTACACCTTC

v_call: TRBV30
clone_size: -
j_call: TRBJ1-2
d_call: TRBD1
cdr3_aa: CAWSVYDGGGGYTF
cdr3_nt: TGTGCCTGGAGTGTATACGACGGAGGGGGCGGCTACACCTTC

v_call: TRBV7-6
clone_size: -
j_call: TRBJ2-4
d_call: -
cdr3_aa: CASSLGLRGSHLGAKNIQYF
cdr3_nt: TGTGCCAGCAGCTTAGGGTTGAGGGGAAGCCACCTCGGGGCCAAAAACATTCAGTACTTC

v_call: TRBV3-1/TRBV3-2
clone_size: -
j_call: TRBJ2-1
d_call: -
cdr3_aa: CASSQEGLGSYNEQFF
cdr3_nt: TGTGCCAGCAGCCAAGAAGGGCTCGGCTCCTACAATGAGCAGTTCTTC

v_call: TRBV5-6
clone_size: -
j_call: TRBJ1-2
d_call: -
cdr3_aa: CASGFQGRQDGYTF
cdr3_nt: TGTGCCAGCGGTTTTCAGGGGCGTCAGGATGGCTACACCTTC

v_call: TRBV29-1
clone_size: -
j_call: TRBJ2-1
d_call: TRBD2
cdr3_aa: CSVETSVYNEQFF
cdr3_nt: TGCAGCGTTGAGACTAGCGTATACAATGAGCAGTTCTTC

v_call: TRBV18
clone_size: -
j_call: TRBJ1-1
d_call: -
cdr3_aa: CASSPWGADTEAFF
cdr3_nt: TGTGCCAGCTCCCCGTGGGGGGCGGACACTGAAGCTTTCTTT

v_call: TRBV27
clone_size: -
j_call: TRBJ2-1
d_call: TRBD2
cdr3_aa: CASSEQAGVSLSGEFF
cdr3_nt: TGTGCCAGCAGTGAACAAGCGGGAGTAAGTCTGTCAGGGGAGTTCTTC

v_call: TRBV27
clone_size: -
j_call: TRBJ2-4
d_call: -
cdr3_aa: CASSLSFAKNIQYF
cdr3_nt: TGTGCCAGCAGTTTATCGTTCGCCAAAAACATTCAGTACTTC

v_call: TRBV6-6
clone_size: -
j_call: TRBJ2-7
d_call: -
cdr3_aa: CASSYGTPGVYEQYF
cdr3_nt: TGTGCCAGCAGTTACGGTACACCCGGCGTCTACGAGCAGTACTTC

v_call: TRBV29-1
clone_size: -
j_call: TRBJ1-4
d_call: -
cdr3_aa: CSVRQDLNEKLFF
cdr3_nt: TGCAGCGTTCGGCAGGACCTTAATGAAAAACTGTTTTTT

v_call: TRBV19
clone_size: -
j_call: TRBJ1-1
d_call: -
cdr3_aa: CASSEQGSTEAFF
cdr3_nt: TGTGCCAGTAGTGAACAGGGTAGCACTGAAGCTTTCTTT

v_call: TRBV11-2
clone_size: -
j_call: TRBJ2-7
d_call: -
cdr3_aa: CASSLQVTSYEQYF
cdr3_nt: TGTGCCAGCAGCTTACAGGTGACCTCCTACGAGCAGTACTTC